This T cell receptor beta chain was sequenced in a study of somatic mutations in cytotoxic T cells in rheumatoid arthritis. About the research overall: The researchers flow-sorted some T-cell populations stained with V beta antibodies and got nearly 100% purity, and these included V beta1+ cells sequenced for TCRB. Study results and caveats: The clonality of CD8+ T cells was not significantly different between rheumatoid arthritis patients and age-matched healthy controls. With advancing age, CD8+ clonality climbed in rheumatoid arthritis patients but did not rise in healthy controls.

By positive magnetic bead selection, CD4+ and CD8+ cells were isolated, and their purity was checked by flow cytometry. A remark on this clone: No antigen is known for it.

Trimming took 0 bases from V and 1 from J, leaving 7 bases between them. CDR1 is SGDLS, CDR2 YYNGEE, per germline. The CDR3 has 14 amino acids. Assay: immunoSEQ multiplex PCR; the TCRdb copy retains only in-frame clones and omits some. The sample shows under 11,000 clones, under 80% of them seen only once. The V call is TRBV9, the J call TRBJ1-2; D is unresolved. The sequenced sample was CD8+ T cells sorted from blood. The sequence was collected from a man between 45 and 60 years old in good health. CDR3: CASSVGRFNYGYTF. The CDR3 DNA follows: TGTGCCAGCAGCGTAGGCAGGTTTAACTATGGCTACACCTTC.